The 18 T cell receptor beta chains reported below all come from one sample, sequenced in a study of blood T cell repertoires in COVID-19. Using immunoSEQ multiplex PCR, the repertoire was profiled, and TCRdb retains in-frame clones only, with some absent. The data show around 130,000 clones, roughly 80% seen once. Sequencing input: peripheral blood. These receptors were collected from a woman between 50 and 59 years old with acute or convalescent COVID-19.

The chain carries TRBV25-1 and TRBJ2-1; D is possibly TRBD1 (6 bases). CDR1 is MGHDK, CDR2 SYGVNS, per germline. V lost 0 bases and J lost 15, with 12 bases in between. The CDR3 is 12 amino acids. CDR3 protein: CASSEYRGQWFF. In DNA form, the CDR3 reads TGTGCCAGCAGTGAATACAGGGGTCAGTGGTTCTTC.

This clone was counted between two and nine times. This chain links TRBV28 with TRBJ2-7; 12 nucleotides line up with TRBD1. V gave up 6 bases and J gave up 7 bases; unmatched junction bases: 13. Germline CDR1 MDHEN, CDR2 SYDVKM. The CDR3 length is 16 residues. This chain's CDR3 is CASRLIPGQGAQEQYF. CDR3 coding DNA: TGTGCCAGCAGATTGATCCCGGGACAGGGGGCTCAGGAGCAGTACTTC.

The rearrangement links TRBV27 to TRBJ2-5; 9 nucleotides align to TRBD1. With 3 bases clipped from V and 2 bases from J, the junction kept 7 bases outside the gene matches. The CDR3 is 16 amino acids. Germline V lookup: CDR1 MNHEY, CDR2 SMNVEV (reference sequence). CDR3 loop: CASSLGTGQGQETQYF. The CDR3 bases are TGTGCCAGCAGTTTGGGGACGGGACAGGGACAAGAGACCCAGTACTTC.

The CDR3 sequence is CASSFLASGGAYEQFF. The CDR3, as DNA: TGTGCCAGCAGCTTTCTTGCTAGCGGGGGGGCTTATGAGCAGTTCTTC. The chain has TRBV5-5 and TRBJ2-1, with 12 bases aligning to TRBD2. The CDR3 sequence is 16 residues long. Trimming removed 2 bases from V and 8 bases from J; junction bases left unmatched: 8. Germline lookup yields CDR1 SGHKS and CDR2 YYEKEE (reference sequence).

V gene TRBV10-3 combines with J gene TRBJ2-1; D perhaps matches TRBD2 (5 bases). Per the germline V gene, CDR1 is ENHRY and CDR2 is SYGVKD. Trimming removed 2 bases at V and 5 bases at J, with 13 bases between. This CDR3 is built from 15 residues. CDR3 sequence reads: CAISEISEADNEQFF. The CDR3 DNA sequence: TGTGCCATCAGTGAGATATCGGAGGCAGACAATGAGCAGTTCTTC.

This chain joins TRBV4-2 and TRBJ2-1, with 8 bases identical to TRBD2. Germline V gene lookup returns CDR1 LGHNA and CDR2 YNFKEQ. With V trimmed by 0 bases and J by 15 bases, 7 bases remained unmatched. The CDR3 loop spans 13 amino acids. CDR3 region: CASSQEEGLGWFF. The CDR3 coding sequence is TGTGCCAGCAGCCAAGAAGAGGGACTAGGGTGGTTCTTC.

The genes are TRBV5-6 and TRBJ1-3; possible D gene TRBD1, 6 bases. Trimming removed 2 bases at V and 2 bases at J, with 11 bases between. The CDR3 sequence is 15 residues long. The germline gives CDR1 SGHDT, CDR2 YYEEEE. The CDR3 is CASSFRTVTGNTIYF. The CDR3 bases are TGTGCCAGCAGCTTTCGGACAGTTACTGGAAACACCATATATTTT.

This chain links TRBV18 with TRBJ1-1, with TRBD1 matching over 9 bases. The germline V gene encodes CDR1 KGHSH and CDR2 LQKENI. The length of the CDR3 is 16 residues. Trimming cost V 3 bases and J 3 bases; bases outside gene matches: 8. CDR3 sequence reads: CASSPRPGQGDTEAFF. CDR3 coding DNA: TGTGCCAGCTCACCCCGCCCGGGACAGGGCGACACTGAAGCTTTCTTT. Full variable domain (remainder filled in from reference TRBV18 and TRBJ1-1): NAGVMQNPRHLVRRRGQEARLRCSPMKGHSHVYWYRQLPEEGLKFMVYLQKENIIDESGMPKERFSAEFPKEGPSILRIQQVVRGDSAAYFCASSPRPGQGDTEAFFGQGTRLTVV.

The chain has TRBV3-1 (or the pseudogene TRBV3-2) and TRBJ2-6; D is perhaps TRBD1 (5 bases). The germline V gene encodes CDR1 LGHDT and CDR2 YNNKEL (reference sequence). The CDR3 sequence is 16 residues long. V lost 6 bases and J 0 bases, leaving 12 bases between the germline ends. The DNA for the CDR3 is TGTGCCAGCAGGGCAACAGGACCCTCTGGGGCCAACGTCCTGACTTTC. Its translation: CASRATGPSGANVLTF.

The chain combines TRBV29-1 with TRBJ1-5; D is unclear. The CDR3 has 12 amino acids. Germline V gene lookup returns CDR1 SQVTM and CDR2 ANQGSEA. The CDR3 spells CTIIGVNQPQHF. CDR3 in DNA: TGCACCATAATAGGAGTGAATCAGCCCCAGCATTTT.

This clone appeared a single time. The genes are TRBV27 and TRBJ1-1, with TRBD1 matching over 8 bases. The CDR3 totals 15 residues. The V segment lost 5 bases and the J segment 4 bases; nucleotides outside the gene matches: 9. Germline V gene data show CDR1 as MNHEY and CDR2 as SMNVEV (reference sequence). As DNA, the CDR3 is TGTGCCAGCAGTCCTCTTGGACAGGGATGCACTGAAGCTTTCTTT. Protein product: CASSPLGQGCTEAFF.

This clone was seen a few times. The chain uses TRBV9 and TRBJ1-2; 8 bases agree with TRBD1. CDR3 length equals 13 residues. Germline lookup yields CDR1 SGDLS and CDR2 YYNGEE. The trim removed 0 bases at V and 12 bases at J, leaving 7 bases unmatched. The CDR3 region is CASSVGQGRPDTF. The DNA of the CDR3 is TGTGCCAGCAGCGTAGGACAGGGGAGGCCGGACACCTTC.

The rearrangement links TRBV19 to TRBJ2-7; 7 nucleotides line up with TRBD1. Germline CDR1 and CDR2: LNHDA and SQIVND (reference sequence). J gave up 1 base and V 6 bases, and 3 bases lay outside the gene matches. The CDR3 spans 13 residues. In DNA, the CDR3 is TGTGCCAGTAGGGGCAGGGGGTCCTACGAGCAGTACTTC. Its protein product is CASRGRGSYEQYF.

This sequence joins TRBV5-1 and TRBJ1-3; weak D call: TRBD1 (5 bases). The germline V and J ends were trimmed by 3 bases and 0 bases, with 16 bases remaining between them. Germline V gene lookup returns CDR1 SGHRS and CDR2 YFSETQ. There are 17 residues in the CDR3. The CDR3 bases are TGCGCCAGCAGCTGGGGGACTCCTCAGGCCTCTGGAAACACCATATATTTT. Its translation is CASSWGTPQASGNTIYF.

CDR3: CASLPGFNTGELFF. In DNA, the CDR3 is TGTGCCTCCCTACCGGGGTTCAACACCGGGGAGCTGTTTTTT. The rearrangement joins TRBV27 to TRBJ2-2; D is perhaps TRBD2 (5 bases). Trimming took off 11 bases at V and 2 bases at J, with 15 bases between the two ends. CDR1 is MNHEY, CDR2 SMNVEV, per germline (reference sequence). The CDR3 runs 14 residues.

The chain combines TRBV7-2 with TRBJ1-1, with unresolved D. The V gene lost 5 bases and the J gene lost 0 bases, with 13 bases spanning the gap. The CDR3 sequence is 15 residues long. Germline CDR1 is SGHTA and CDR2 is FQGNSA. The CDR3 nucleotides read TGTGCCAGCAGCCTCACGGGGTTTATGAACACTGAAGCTTTCTTT. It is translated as CASSLTGFMNTEAFF.

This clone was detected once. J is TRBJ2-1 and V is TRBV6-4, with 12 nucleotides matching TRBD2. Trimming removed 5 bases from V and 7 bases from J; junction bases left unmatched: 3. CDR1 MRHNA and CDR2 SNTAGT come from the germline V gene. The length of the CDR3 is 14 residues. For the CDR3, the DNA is TGTGCCAGCAGTCTAGCGGGGGGGCCTAATGAGCAGTTCTTC. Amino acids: CASSLAGGPNEQFF.

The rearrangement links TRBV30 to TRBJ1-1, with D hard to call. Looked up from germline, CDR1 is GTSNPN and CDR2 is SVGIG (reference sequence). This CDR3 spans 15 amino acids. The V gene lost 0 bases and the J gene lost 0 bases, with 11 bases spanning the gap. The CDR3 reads CAWSVNSHMNTEAFF. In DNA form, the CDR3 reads TGTGCCTGGAGTGTCAACAGTCACATGAACACTGAAGCTTTCTTT. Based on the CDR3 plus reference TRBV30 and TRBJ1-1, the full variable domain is SQTIHQWPATLVQPVGSPLSLECTVEGTSNPNLYWYRQAAGRGLQLLFYSVGIGQISSEVPQNLSASRPQDRQFILSSKKLLLSDSGFYLCAWSVNSHMNTEAFFGQGTRLTVV.